This is a list of T cell receptor beta chains from one sample in a study of chemoradiotherapy in HPV16-positive cancers. Sequencing used immunoSEQ multiplex PCR; TCRdb keeps in-frame clones, though not all of them. This sample carries some 5,000 clones, roughly 93% of them seen once, and the ten largest clones take more than 3.5%. Sampling was done from a patient who underwent chemoradiotherapy. These receptors all stem from a human donor with HPV-associated anogenital cancer. CDR3s include the opening cysteine and the closing phenylalanine or tryptophan. The D gene is left open where the match is weak. Rows may omit the clone size; those that give it use once, few, many or a size class.

>TRBV6-6|NA|TRBJ2-2|NA
TGTGCCAGCAGTACAGGCTGGGGAGACACCGGGGAGCTGTTTTTT
CASSTGWGDTGELFF
>TRBV29-1|TRBD1|TRBJ1-4|NA
TGCAGCGTTGAATGGGCAGGGGGCGATGAAAAACTGTTTTTT
CSVEWAGGDEKLFF
>TRBV5-5|NA|TRBJ2-7|once
TGTGCCAGCAGCTTCGCGCCGGTATACGAGCAGTACTTC
CASSFAPVYEQYF
>TRBV19|NA|TRBJ1-1|NA
TGTGCCAGTAGTATGGGGGGATTTGGTGAAGCTTTCTTT
CASSMGGFGEAFF
>TRBV2|NA|TRBJ1-2|NA
TGTGCCAGCAGGCCTAGTTTCGGACAGTCTTATGGCTACACCTTC
CASRPSFGQSYGYTF
>TRBV28|NA|TRBJ2-7|NA
TGTGCCAGCAGTTTGAGTAGATACGAGCAGTACTTC
CASSLSRYEQYF
>TRBV28|TRBD1|TRBJ1-2|NA
TGTGCCAGCGGGCGCGGGACAGGGGGCTTTGGCTACACCTTC
CASGRGTGGFGYTF
>TRBV28|TRBD1|TRBJ2-5|NA
TGTGCCAGCAGTTCTCGGACAGGGGGCGATGAGACCCAGTACTTC
CASSSRTGGDETQYF
>TRBV7-8|TRBD1|TRBJ1-5|NA
TGTGCCAGCAGCGACCGACAGGGCCAGACCCAGCATTTT
CASSDRQGQTQHF
>TRBV29-1|TRBD1|TRBJ1-2|NA
TGCAGCGTTGAGGACAGGGCCTATGGCTACACCTTC
CSVEDRAYGYTF
>TRBV15|NA|TRBJ2-3|NA
TGTGCCACCAGCCCCCGACGGGCAGGCAACACAGATACGCAGTATTTT
CATSPRRAGNTDTQYF
>TRBV29-1|NA|TRBJ1-1|NA
TGCAGCGTTTTGGGAATATTAGGACGGAAGATGAACACTGAAGCTTTCTTT
CSVLGILGRKMNTEAFF
>TRBV7-9|TRBD1|TRBJ2-7|NA
TGTGCCAGCAGCTCGCCGGGACAGGGGAAAAACGAGCAGTACTTC
CASSSPGQGKNEQYF
>TRBV9|TRBD1|TRBJ2-7|NA
TGTGCCAGCAGCGTTTCAGGGGGTTCTTCCTACGAGCAGTACTTC
CASSVSGGSSYEQYF
>TRBV7-3|NA|TRBJ2-2|NA
TGTGCCAGCAGCTCGGGAAGACAGCCCTTCACCGGGGAGCTGTTTTTT
CASSSGRQPFTGELFF
>TRBV7-3|TRBD2|TRBJ2-1|NA
TGTGCCAGCAGCTTAATCCTAGCGGGGGACCTCAATGAGCAGTTCTTC
CASSLILAGDLNEQFF
>TRBV6-5|NA|TRBJ2-1|NA
TGTGCCAGCAGTTTCCAGGCCCAGGATGAGCAGTTCTTC
CASSFQAQDEQFF
>TRBV28|TRBD1|TRBJ2-1|NA
TGTGCCAGCAGCTCCGGGACAGGGGTCTATGAGCAGTTCTTC
CASSSGTGVYEQFF
>TRBV6-6|NA|TRBJ1-5|NA
TGTGCCGACAGGAAGGTGGATCAGCCCCAGCATTTT
CADRKVDQPQHF
>TRBV19|NA|TRBJ2-5|once
TGTGCCAGTAGTATTCGGAGGCAAGAGACCCAGTACTTC
CASSIRRQETQYF
>TRBV7-6|NA|TRBJ1-1|few
TGTGCCAGCAGCCGACAGAAGAACACTGAAGCTTTCTTT
CASSRQKNTEAFF
>TRBV7-6|NA|TRBJ1-1|NA
TGTGCCAGCAGCTTAGCGAGCCGTAACACTGAAGCTTTCTTT
CASSLASRNTEAFF
>TRBV28|TRBD1|TRBJ1-2|NA
TGTGCCAGCAGTCGCCGCAGGGACAGGAGGAATGGCTACACCTTC
CASSRRRDRRNGYTF
>TRBV11-1|TRBD2|TRBJ2-3|NA
TGTGCCAGCAGCTTAAGGGGGACTAGTGGCACAGATACGCAGTATTTT
CASSLRGTSGTDTQYF
>TRBV7-8|NA|TRBJ2-2|NA
TGTGCCAGCAGCCCCGCAAGCCTTGGGACCGGGGAGCTGTTTTTT
CASSPASLGTGELFF
>TRBV7-2|NA|TRBJ2-5|NA
TGTGCCAGCAGCTCCTTTCCAAGGGGGCAAGAGACCCAGTACTTC
CASSSFPRGQETQYF
>TRBV6-6|NA|TRBJ2-7|NA
TGTGCCAGCAGACTAGGGACACCCGATTACGAGCAGTACTTC
CASRLGTPDYEQYF
>TRBV28|NA|TRBJ1-5|NA
TGTGCCAGCAGTTCCTCGAACAGCGCCGCTATCAATCAGCCCCAGCATTTT
CASSSSNSAAINQPQHF
>TRBV15|NA|TRBJ1-3|NA
TGTGCCACCAGCGCTCAAGACAGAACTGGAAACACCATATATTTT
CATSAQDRTGNTIYF
>TRBV10-3|TRBD2|TRBJ2-5|NA
TGTGCCATCAGTGAGTTACCGCTAGCGGGGGGAGGAGAGACCCAGTACTTC
CAISELPLAGGGETQYF
>TRBV2|NA|TRBJ2-3|NA
TGTGCCAGCAGTGAACCCACCGGGACACAACCCGAAACAGATACGCAGTATTTT
CASSEPTGTQPETDTQYF
>TRBV6-1|NA|TRBJ2-7|NA
TGTGCCAGCAGTGACGTAAACAGGGTCTGGGGGCAGTACTTC
CASSDVNRVWGQYF
>TRBV9|TRBD1|TRBJ1-1|NA
TGTGCCAGCAGCACGGGACAGGGGGGGACTGAAGCTTTCTTT
CASSTGQGGTEAFF
>TRBV11-2|NA|TRBJ2-5|NA
TGTGCCAGCAGCTTAGATCGTGGAACGGACGGGGAGACCCAGTACTTC
CASSLDRGTDGETQYF
>TRBV7-9|TRBD1|TRBJ2-7|NA
TGTGCCAGCAGCGCCGGGACAGCCATTTACGAGCAGTACTTC
CASSAGTAIYEQYF